One and the same sample provided the 21 T cell receptor beta chains below, sequenced in a study of regulatory T cells in long-lasting Graves disease. Through Arm-PCR of CDR3 regions and iRepertoire HTBI primers, TCR beta libraries were built. Via MiXCR, TCRdb re-called the multiplex PCR reads, giving one row per CDR3 protein. The sample carries roughly 400,000 distinct CDR3 sequences, around a fifth recorded once. Time point described: persistent/refractory GD, antithyroid drugs over 5 years with positive TRAb. With RNA extracted from PBMCs as input, the TCR library was made. The sequences come from peripheral blood mononuclear cells (PBMCs), collected when the disease was refractory, from a patient treated with antithyroid drugs. The receptors derive from a female donor with Graves disease.

Many counts were recorded for this clonotype. The rearrangement joins TRBV15 to TRBJ2-5; the D gene is possibly TRBD1 (6 bases). CDR3 length: 16 residues. Germline V gene lookup returns CDR1 LNHNV and CDR2 YYDKDF (reference sequence). With 2 bases removed from V and 5 bases from J, the gap between germline ends came to 18 bases. CDR3 DNA sequence: TGTGCCACCAGCAGACCTCAAACCGGGACACGCGAGACCCAGTACTTC. The encoded protein is CATSRPQTGTRETQYF.

This clonotype was observed at least ten times. The rearrangement uses TRBV2 and TRBJ1-5; a possible D gene is TRBD1 (6 bases). The CDR3 consists of 17 residues. Germline V CDR1 and CDR2: SNHLY, FYNNEI. Trimming shortened V by 6 bases and J by 8 bases, and 26 bases separated the two germline ends. This CDR3 is CASSRRGGGLSREPQHF. The DNA for the CDR3 is TGTGCCAGCAGCCGGAGGGGTGGGGGGCTATCAAGGGAGCCCCAGCATTTT.

The table lists this clonotype with many counts. The genes are TRBV12-3 or TRBV12-4 and TRBJ1-4; 9 bases fit TRBD1. After removal of 5 bases from V and 7 bases from J, the junction contained 8 bases not matched to a gene. The CDR3 runs 15 residues. CDR3: CASSKPGQGSEKLFF. DNA for the CDR3: TGTGCCAGCAGTAAACCGGGACAGGGTAGTGAAAAACTGTTTTTT.

The chain has TRBV20-1 and TRBJ2-1; TRBD2 matches 9 bases. Trimming removed 0 bases from V and 8 bases from J; junction bases left unmatched: 8. Germline values: CDR1 DFQATT, CDR2 SNEGSKA (reference sequence). The CDR3 totals 15 residues. CDR3 nucleotides: TGCAGTGCTAGAGATGTTAGCGGGAGTGACGATGAGCAGTTCTTC. This encodes CSARDVSGSDDEQFF.

This clonotype appeared many times. This chain joins TRBV27 and TRBJ2-5; D may correspond to TRBD1 or TRBD2 (5 bases each). V shed 2 bases and J shed 4 bases, with 20 bases lying between them. The germline V gene encodes CDR1 MNHEY and CDR2 SMNVEV (reference sequence). The CDR3 spans 17 residues. The CDR3 here is CASSLMGLGTRGETQYF. DNA of the CDR3: TGTGCCAGCAGTTTAATGGGGTTGGGGACGAGGGGAGAGACCCAGTACTTC.

This clonotype has a handful of counts. This chain uses TRBV13 with TRBJ1-1; no reliable D call. Germline assignment: CDR1 PRHDT and CDR2 FYEKMQ (reference sequence). This CDR3 is built from 15 residues. Trimming removed 0 bases at V and 2 bases at J, with 10 bases between. The CDR3 protein is CASSLGEGYNTEAFF. The CDR3 bases are TGTGCCAGCAGCTTAGGAGAGGGATACAACACTGAAGCTTTCTTT.

This clonotype was picked up a small number of times. The CDR3 DNA reads as TGTGCCAGCAGTTTAGACTACGGGGGTGGCAATCAGCCCCAGCATTTT. Residues: CASSLDYGGGNQPQHF. This sequence joins TRBV28 and TRBJ1-5; D perhaps matches TRBD1 (5 bases). Germline CDR1 MDHEN, CDR2 SYDVKM. The V end lost 2 bases, the J end lost 2 bases, and 13 bases lay between the germline ends. The CDR3 is 16 amino acids.

The chain recombines TRBV3-1 with TRBJ2-3, with TRBD2 matching over 8 bases. Germline trimming cut 0 bases from V and 7 bases from J; bases unmatched to any gene: 12. The CDR3 is 17 residues long. Germline values: CDR1 LGHDT, CDR2 YNNKEL (reference sequence). This chain's CDR3 is CASSQDGASGSRNTQYF. In DNA, the CDR3 is TGTGCCAGCAGCCAAGACGGGGCTAGCGGGTCGCGGAATACGCAGTATTTT.

This clonotype was seen at least ten times. The rearrangement uses TRBV3-1 and TRBJ2-7; TRBD2 aligns across 7 bases. V shed 0 bases, J shed 3 bases, and the junction held 5 bases outside the gene matches. Germline CDR1 LGHDT, CDR2 YNNKEL (reference sequence). This CDR3 comprises 15 residues. The CDR3 region has the DNA TGTGCCAGCAGCCAAGAGACTAGCACGCACTACGAGCAGTACTTC. Amino acids: CASSQETSTHYEQYF.

Here the CDR3 DNA reads TGTGCCATCAGTGACCGGACAGGGATAGGAAACACCATATATTTT. Protein sequence: CAISDRTGIGNTIYF. V gene TRBV10-3 combines with J gene TRBJ1-3, with 8 bases fitting TRBD1. Germline V lookup: CDR1 ENHRY, CDR2 SYGVKD. Unmatched junction bases numbered 5, after V lost 3 bases and J lost 4 bases. This CDR3 spans 15 amino acids.

This clonotype was counted at least ten times. DNA for the CDR3: TGTGCCAGCAGCCGTTTGTGGCAGGAGACTGAAGCTTTCTTT. Translated, it gives CASSRLWQETEAFF. The chain joins TRBV3-1 to TRBJ1-1, with D unresolved. V lost 4 bases to trimming and J lost 5 bases, with 14 bases between them. The CDR3 length is 14 residues. The germline V gene has CDR1 LGHDT and CDR2 YNNKEL (reference sequence).

A single count supports this clonotype. This may come from a read error, since a much larger clone is one base off. The rearrangement uses TRBV7-9 and TRBJ2-7, with 9 positions matching TRBD2. The CDR3 consists of 15 residues. CDR1 and CDR2 (germline): SEHNR, FQNEAQ (reference sequence). Trimming removed 6 bases from V and 3 bases from J; junction bases left unmatched: 9. The CDR3 region is CASSPGTSIYYEQYF. For the CDR3, the DNA is TGTGCCAGCAGTCCCGGGACTAGCATATACTACGAGCAGTACTTC. The full variable domain, in which reference TRBV7-9 and TRBJ2-7 provide the parts outside the CDR3, is DTGVSQNPRHKITKRGQNVTFRCDPISEHNRLYWYRQTLGQGPEFLTYFQNEAQLEKSRLLSDRFSAERPKGSFSTLEIQRTEQGDSAMYLCASSPGTSIYYEQYFGPGTRLTVT.

This clonotype occurred once. A single base separates this from a much larger clone, so it may be a read error. The gene calls are TRBV6-2 or TRBV6-3 and TRBJ2-7, with 9 bases that match TRBD1. The V and J ends lost 6 bases and 1 base, in that order; junction bases with no gene match: 25. The CDR3 extends over 21 amino acids. CDR1 MNHEY and CDR2 SVGEGT come from the germline V gene. The CDR3 loop is CASSFRDREAPQSPLSYEQYF. The CDR3 nucleotides read TGTGCCAGCAGCTTCCGGGACAGGGAAGCTCCACAGTCGCCCCTTTCCTACGAGCAGTACTTC.

This clonotype was observed at least ten times. The chain uses TRBV6-5 and TRBJ1-5, with D unclear. CDR1 and CDR2 from the germline V gene are MNHEY and SVGAGI. Trimming pared 2 bases from V and 4 bases from J, leaving 15 bases between. The CDR3 is 16 amino acids. The CDR3: CASSYRDAGGNQPQHF. The CDR3 bases are TGTGCCAGCAGTTACAGAGACGCGGGTGGAAATCAGCCCCAGCATTTT.

The chain employs TRBV6-2 or TRBV6-3 and TRBJ2-2; unclear D gene. This CDR3 has 14 residues. Germline CDR1 and CDR2: MNHEY and SVGEGT. Trimming took off 8 bases at V and 7 bases at J, with 17 bases between the two ends. In DNA, the CDR3 is TGTGCCAGCTCCCATACATTGACGGACGGGGAGCTGTTTTTT. The encoded protein is CASSHTLTDGELFF.

This clonotype was seen a few times. The rearrangement links TRBV13 to TRBJ2-7; D call uncertain. V lost 2 bases, J lost 0 bases, and 14 bases lay in between. The CDR3 contains 16 residues. Germline CDR1 PRHDT, CDR2 FYEKMQ (reference sequence). This CDR3 reads CASSLKAAASSYEQYF. In DNA, the CDR3 is TGTGCCAGCAGCTTAAAGGCGGCAGCGAGCTCCTACGAGCAGTACTTC.

This clonotype was picked up many times. The chain joins TRBV12-3 or TRBV12-4 to TRBJ1-5; TRBD1 might be the D (6 bases). V gave up 1 base and J gave up 4 bases, with 11 bases separating them. The length of the CDR3 is 15 residues. The CDR3 sequence: CASSLEPGANQPQHF. The DNA of the CDR3 is TGTGCCAGCAGTTTAGAACCAGGGGCTAATCAGCCCCAGCATTTT.

This clonotype was observed a handful of times. The V gene is TRBV30, the J gene TRBJ1-6; D might be TRBD1 (5 bases). Germline V CDR1 and CDR2: GTSNPN, SVGIG (reference sequence). With 3 bases removed from V and 0 bases from J, the gap between germline ends came to 12 bases. This CDR3 contains 16 residues. CDR3: CAWRGLLGSYNSPLHF. The CDR3 DNA reads TGTGCCTGGAGGGGGCTCCTGGGCTCCTATAATTCACCCCTCCACTTT.

This clonotype has a handful of counts. The chain uses TRBV7-8 and TRBJ2-2, with D tentatively TRBD1 or TRBD2 (6 bases each). Germline V CDR1 and CDR2: SGHVS, FQNEAQ. V was shortened by 1 base and J by 8 bases, with 11 bases between the two germline ends. This CDR3 comprises 14 residues. This CDR3 reads CASSLEQGRGELFF. CDR3 nucleotide sequence: TGTGCCAGCAGCTTAGAGCAGGGGAGGGGGGAGCTGTTTTTT.

This clonotype came up many times. The genes are TRBV30 and TRBJ2-4; 8 nucleotides match TRBD1. With 0 bases clipped from V and 7 bases from J, the junction kept 11 bases outside the gene matches. The CDR3 spans 16 residues. Germline V gene sequence: CDR1 GTSNPN, CDR2 SVGIG (reference sequence). Written as DNA, the CDR3 is TGTGCCTGGAGTGTACTCCGGACAGGGATGAGGAACATTCAGTACTTC. Its translation: CAWSVLRTGMRNIQYF.

The rearrangement uses TRBV5-6 and TRBJ1-1; D is unresolved. CDR1 and CDR2 from the germline V gene are SGHDT and YYEEEE. Trimming shortened V by 4 bases and J by 7 bases, and 23 bases separated the two germline ends. There are 16 residues in the CDR3. In nucleotides, the CDR3 is TGTGCCAGCAGCCTATCCCCTGGAGGTTATTCTAATGAAGCTTTCTTT. As protein: CASSLSPGGYSNEAFF. Using reference TRBV5-6 and TRBJ1-1 for the parts outside the CDR3, the full variable domain is DAGVTQSPTHLIKTRGQQVTLRCSPKSGHDTVSWYQQALGQGPQFIFQYYEEEERQRGNFPDRFSGHQFPNYSSELNVNALLLGDSALYLCASSLSPGGYSNEAFFGQGTRLTVV.